This T cell receptor (beta chain) was captured in a study of T cell responses to AZD1222 COVID-19 vaccine listed by TCRdb under 2021. Regarding the research as a whole: A total of just over 230 trial participants underwent TCR sequencing, of whom about 210 had received two doses of AZD1222 and some 26 had received two doses of the MenACWY control vaccine. Trial participants were enrolled by age into subgroups of 18-55, 56-69 and 70-plus years, and roughly 150, 30 and 60 TCR-sequenced participants, respectively, were included in these subgroups. On the study overall, not on this receptor specifically: Because no samples from the day 14 peak response were available, repertoires could be characterized only after the peak T cell response. After two AZD1222 doses, spike-specific TCR breadth and depth were significantly higher than at day 0 and than in MenACWY recipients. Conclusions about previously exposed vaccinees were limited because only six AZD1222 recipients were SARS-CoV-2 seropositive at baseline. Epitopes outside the regions mutated in the B.1.351 and B.1.1.7 variants were reportedly recognized by nearly half of the unique spike-specific TCRs. Most participants were white British and females outnumbered males, and the authors suggested that clonal diversity may have been underestimated. Vaccine-associated CD4 TCRs spanned the whole spike protein, with dominant responses in regions 160-218 and 743-854. The 56-69-year group was small, and its depth increase did not reach significance, likely because of low power.

On this clone: No antigen is known for it. It has no much larger one-base neighbor in the sample; base qualities were not kept. Other DNA sequences in the sample encode the same CDR3.

The CDR3 holds 14 amino acids from the cysteine to the phenylalanine. This entry keeps only the CDR3 DNA: 42 bases, framed from base 1. CDR1 MGHDK and CDR2 SYGVNS were looked up in the germline V gene. V is cut by 3 bases and J by 2 bases, and the space between the germline ends is 8 bases. The time point label, as the study defines it: about 28 days (+/-7) after the second vaccine dose. In the paper's terms, the treatment or condition label means: meningococcal conjugate vaccine given as trial control. The vaccinee samples were drawn from two UK trials, COV001 and COV002, one of which was a single-blind randomized controlled phase 2/3 trial testing AZD1222 (ChAdOx1 nCoV-19) in healthy adults. Trial participant PBMC samples were collected at day 0 and day 28 after the second dose for TCRbeta chain sequencing. The CDR3 regions of human TCRbeta chains were analyzed by immunosequencing. Under the source paper's analysis protocol: TCRs in the repertoires were matched against a reference library of SARS-CoV-2-specific TCRs that had been generated with the MIRA antigen-specificity platform. Breadth was defined as the fraction of unique TCRs that were SARS-CoV-2-associated. Depth was defined as the fraction of total T cells that were SARS-CoV-2-associated. Each spike-specific TCR was assigned to its reactive spike region and to a CD4 or CD8 class using the MIRA data. Log10-transformed breadth and depth values were compared by one-way ANOVA with Sidak's multiple comparisons tests. Not all clones reach the TCRdb copy of this immuneACCESS table, which keeps in-frame sequences only. Checked studies attribute under half of the gap to unresolved V genes and leave the rest unexplained. V and J calls and clone size follow that table, whereas D and trimming were derived from the DNA. The sample table lists about 200,000 clones, more than 80% of them with a count of one. The ten largest clonotypes hold 3.6% of the sample.

This clonotype was obtained from an adult who received the MenACWY meningococcal vaccine as a control. The sequencing used peripheral blood, collected 28 days after the second dose of the MenACWY control vaccine. Recombination linked TRBV25-1 to TRBJ1-3; possibly the D gene is TRBD1, per 5 matching bases. The nucleotide sequence is TGTGCCAGCAGTGAGGGGGGGGCTGGAAACACCATATATTTT. This codes for CASSEGGAGNTIYF.